This entry lists 8 T cell receptor beta chains sequenced from one sample in a study of cytomegalovirus exposure and HLA in healthy donors. Vbeta (60) and Jbeta (13) primers were used in the PCR. Data came from immunoSEQ multiplex PCR; TCRdb stores just in-frame clones and leaves some out. Of about 160,000 clones in the sample, 65% to 85% were seen once. Sequenced sample: PBMCs. These receptors came from a boy aged 2 to 10 in good health and CMV-seronegative.

The gene calls are TRBV18 and TRBJ2-3, with D perhaps TRBD2 (6 bases). The CDR3 sequence is 15 residues long. Trimming cost V 5 bases and J 7 bases, with 19 bases left between them. Germline V lookup: CDR1 KGHSH, CDR2 LQKENI. Here the CDR3 DNA reads TGTGCCAGCTCAAGGCTTCGCCGGGACTGGAATACGCAGTATTTT. Amino acid sequence: CASSRLRRDWNTQYF.

DNA of the CDR3: TGTGCCAGCAGCGGCCCGGGACAGCTCATGAACACTGAAGCTTTCTTT. Translation gives CASSGPGQLMNTEAFF. V gene TRBV9 combines with J gene TRBJ1-1; 7 positions agree with TRBD1. Germline V CDR1 and CDR2: SGDLS, YYNGEE. The CDR3 is made up of 16 amino acids. V trimming: 3 bases; J trimming: 0 bases; junction bases outside the gene matches: 8.

This rearrangement joins TRBV30 to TRBJ2-6; D possibly corresponds to TRBD2 (6 bases). CDR3 length: 16 residues. V was cut by 7 bases and J by 4 bases, with 20 bases left in between. The germline V gene has CDR1 GTSNPN and CDR2 SVGIG (reference sequence). CDR3 protein: CALTRTGTLGANVLTF. DNA for the CDR3: TGTGCCTTAACCAGGACTGGGACTCTGGGGGCCAACGTCCTGACTTTC.

The chain joins TRBV7-9 to TRBJ2-3, with 7 bases lining up with TRBD2. Germline-derived CDR1 and CDR2 are SEHNR and FQNEAQ (reference sequence). Trimming at V came to 3 bases and at J to 2 bases, leaving 5 bases not matched to a gene. The CDR3 runs 15 residues. CDR3 loop: CASSFAGATTDTQYF. The DNA of the CDR3 is TGTGCCAGCAGCTTTGCGGGAGCGACCACAGATACGCAGTATTTT. The whole variable domain, remainder taken from reference TRBV7-9 and TRBJ2-3, is DTGVSQNPRHKITKRGQNVTFRCDPISEHNRLYWYRQTLGQGPEFLTYFQNEAQLEKSRLLSDRFSAERPKGSFSTLEIQRTEQGDSAMYLCASSFAGATTDTQYFGPGTRLTVL.

The V gene is TRBV19, the J gene TRBJ1-3; D uncertain. V was clipped by 1 base and J by 1 base, with 5 bases between them. Germline CDR1 reads LNHDA; CDR2 reads SQIVND (reference sequence). The CDR3 runs 14 residues. The CDR3 nucleotides are TGTGCCAGTAGTATAGGAGGGTCTGGAAACACCATATATTTT. This translates into CASSIGGSGNTIYF.

The CDR3 bases are TGTGCCAGCAGCCTAGGGGTGGCCTACAATGAGCAGTTCTTC. Its translation is CASSLGVAYNEQFF. The chain has TRBV4-2 and TRBJ2-1; D perhaps matches TRBD1 (5 bases). The CDR3 has 14 residues. The V gene lost 4 bases and the J gene lost 2 bases, with 9 bases spanning the gap. Germline loops: CDR1 LGHNA, CDR2 YNFKEQ.

J is TRBJ2-5 and V is TRBV2, with a possible D match to TRBD1 (6 bases). V lost 6 bases, J lost 3 bases, and 11 bases lay in between. The CDR3 sequence is 13 residues long. Germline V CDR1 and CDR2: SNHLY, FYNNEI. CDR3 DNA sequence: TGTGCCAGCAGGTCTGGGACAAAAGAGACCCAGTACTTC. The encoded protein is CASRSGTKETQYF.

The chain employs TRBV7-3 and TRBJ2-1, with 8 bases matching TRBD1. The length of the CDR3 is 15 residues. J lost 6 bases, V lost 5 bases, and 9 bases had no gene match. Germline loops: CDR1 SGHTA, CDR2 FQGTGA. The CDR3 sequence: CASSLGWTGSNEQFF. The CDR3 DNA follows: TGTGCCAGCAGCCTAGGGTGGACAGGGTCCAATGAGCAGTTCTTC.